This note documents a single T cell receptor (beta chain) sequence. The sample originates from a study of blood T cell repertoires in COVID-19. Study in general: Acute and convalescent COVID-19 samples came from the United States, Italy and Spain.

How the authors handled the data: Amplification of reference gene primers was used by the study to estimate nucleated cell counts. Sequencing used immunoSEQ multiplex PCR; TCRdb keeps in-frame clones, though not all of them. That table supplies the V and J calls and clone size; D and trimming were determined from the DNA. The data show approximately 250,000 clones, under 90% seen once. CDR1 and CDR2 from the germline V gene are LNHDA and SQIVND (reference sequence). J lost 1 base, V lost 3 bases, and 6 bases had no gene match. CDR3 length: 16 amino acids. The V call is TRBV19, the J call TRBJ2-1; TRBD2 agrees at 7 bases. The source of this sequence is a human donor in a cohort sampled during active COVID-19. Sequencing was done on a sample of peripheral blood. This CDR3 reads CASSILARGSYNEQFF. The DNA of the CDR3 is TGTGCCAGTAGTATTCTAGCGCGGGGGTCCTACAATGAGCAGTTCTTC.